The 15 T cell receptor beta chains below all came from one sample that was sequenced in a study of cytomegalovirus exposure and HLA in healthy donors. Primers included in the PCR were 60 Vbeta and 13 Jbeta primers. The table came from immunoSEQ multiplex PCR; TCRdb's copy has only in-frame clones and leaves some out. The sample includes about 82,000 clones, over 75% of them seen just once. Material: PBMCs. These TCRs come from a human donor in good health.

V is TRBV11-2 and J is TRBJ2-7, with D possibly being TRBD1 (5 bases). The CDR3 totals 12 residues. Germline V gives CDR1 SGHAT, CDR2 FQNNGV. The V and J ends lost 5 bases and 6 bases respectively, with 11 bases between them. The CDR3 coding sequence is TGTGCCAGCAGCCCCGGACACCCCGAGCAGTACTTC. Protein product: CASSPGHPEQYF.

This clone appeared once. The CDR3 protein is CASSVYGQGSYGYTF. Written as DNA, the CDR3 is TGTGCCAGCAGCGTCTACGGACAGGGAAGCTATGGCTACACCTTC. The chain joins TRBV9 to TRBJ1-2; the match to TRBD1 covers 8 bases. The V segment lost 2 bases and the J segment 4 bases; nucleotides outside the gene matches: 7. Germline V lookup: CDR1 SGDLS, CDR2 YYNGEE. The CDR3 contains 15 residues.

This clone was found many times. CDR3 in amino acids: CASSDSDRANSYEQYF. In DNA, the CDR3 is TGCGCCAGCAGCGACAGCGACAGGGCAAACTCCTACGAGCAGTACTTC. The V call is TRBV10-2, the J call TRBJ2-7; TRBD1 matches 7 bases. CDR1 and CDR2 (germline): WSHSY, SAAADI. J was trimmed by 0 bases and V by 6 bases; bases with no gene match: 11. CDR3 length: 16 amino acids.

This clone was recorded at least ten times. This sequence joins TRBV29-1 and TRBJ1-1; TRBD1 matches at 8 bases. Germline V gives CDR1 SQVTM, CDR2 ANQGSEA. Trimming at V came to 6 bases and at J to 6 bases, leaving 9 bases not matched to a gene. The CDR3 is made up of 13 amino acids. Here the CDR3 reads CSVRRGQVAEAFF. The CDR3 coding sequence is TGCAGCGTCCGACGGGGACAGGTAGCTGAAGCTTTCTTT.

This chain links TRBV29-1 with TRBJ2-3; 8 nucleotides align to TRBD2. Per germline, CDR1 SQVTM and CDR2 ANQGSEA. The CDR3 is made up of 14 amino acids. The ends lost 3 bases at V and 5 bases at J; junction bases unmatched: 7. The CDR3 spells CSVERAAGVDTQYF. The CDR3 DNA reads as TGCAGCGTTGAGAGGGCAGCGGGGGTAGATACGCAGTATTTT.

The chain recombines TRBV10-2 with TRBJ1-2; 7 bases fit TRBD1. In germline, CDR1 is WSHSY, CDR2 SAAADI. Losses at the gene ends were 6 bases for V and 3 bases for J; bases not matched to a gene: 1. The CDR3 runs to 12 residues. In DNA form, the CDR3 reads TGCGCCAGCAGGCAGGGGGACTATGGCTACACCTTC. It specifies CASRQGDYGYTF.

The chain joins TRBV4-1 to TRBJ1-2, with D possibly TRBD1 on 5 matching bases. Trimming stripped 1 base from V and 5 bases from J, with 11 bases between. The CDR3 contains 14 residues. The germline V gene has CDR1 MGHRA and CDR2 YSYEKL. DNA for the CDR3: TGCGCCAGCAGCCAAGCCCTGGGGGGTTATGGCTACACCTTC. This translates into CASSQALGGYGYTF.

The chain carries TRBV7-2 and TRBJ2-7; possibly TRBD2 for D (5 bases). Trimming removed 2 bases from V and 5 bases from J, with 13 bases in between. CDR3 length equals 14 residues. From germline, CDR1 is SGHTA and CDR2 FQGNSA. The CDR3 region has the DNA TGTGCCAGCAGCTTATCGAGGGCGCGTAACGAGCAGTACTTC. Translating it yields CASSLSRARNEQYF.

The CDR3 loop reads CASSDGTATGNTIYF. The CDR3 bases are TGTGCCAGCAGCGACGGGACAGCCACTGGAAACACCATATATTTT. V and J are TRBV9 and TRBJ1-3, with 7 positions matching TRBD1. Losses at the gene ends were 3 bases for V and 2 bases for J; bases not matched to a gene: 5. There are 15 residues in the CDR3. The germline V gene has CDR1 SGDLS and CDR2 YYNGEE.

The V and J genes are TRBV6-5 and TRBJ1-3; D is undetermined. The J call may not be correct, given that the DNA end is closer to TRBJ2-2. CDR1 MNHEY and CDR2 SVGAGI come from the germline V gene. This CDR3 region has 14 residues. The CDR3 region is CASSLLGLSGELFF. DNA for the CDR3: TGTGCCAGCAGTTTATTAGGGCTATCCGGGGAGCTGTTTTTT.

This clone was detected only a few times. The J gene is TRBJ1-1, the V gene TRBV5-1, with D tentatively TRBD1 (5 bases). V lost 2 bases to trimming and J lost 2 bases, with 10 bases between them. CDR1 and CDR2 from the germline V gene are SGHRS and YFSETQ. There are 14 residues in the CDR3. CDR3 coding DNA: TGCGCCAGCAGCTTAACAGGCTTAAACACTGAAGCTTTCTTT. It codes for CASSLTGLNTEAFF.

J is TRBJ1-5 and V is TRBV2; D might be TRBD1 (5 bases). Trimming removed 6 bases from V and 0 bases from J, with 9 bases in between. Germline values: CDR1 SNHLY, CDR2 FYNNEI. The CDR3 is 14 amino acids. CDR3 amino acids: CASRDIPSNQPQHF. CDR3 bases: TGTGCCAGCAGGGACATCCCTAGCAATCAGCCCCAGCATTTT.

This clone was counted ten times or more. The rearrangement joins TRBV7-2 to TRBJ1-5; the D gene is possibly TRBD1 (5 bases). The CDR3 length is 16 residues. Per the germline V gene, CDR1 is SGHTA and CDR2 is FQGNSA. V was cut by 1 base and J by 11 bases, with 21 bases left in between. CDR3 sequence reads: CASSLEPSGPSWAQHF. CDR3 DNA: TGTGCCAGCAGCTTAGAGCCTTCAGGGCCCAGTTGGGCCCAGCATTTT.

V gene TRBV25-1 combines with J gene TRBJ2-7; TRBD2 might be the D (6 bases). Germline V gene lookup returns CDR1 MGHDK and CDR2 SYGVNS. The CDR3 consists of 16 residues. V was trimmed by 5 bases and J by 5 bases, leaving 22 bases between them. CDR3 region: CASSPLGGTSSDEQYF. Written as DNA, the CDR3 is TGTGCCAGCAGTCCACTCGGCGGGACCAGCAGCGACGAGCAGTACTTC.

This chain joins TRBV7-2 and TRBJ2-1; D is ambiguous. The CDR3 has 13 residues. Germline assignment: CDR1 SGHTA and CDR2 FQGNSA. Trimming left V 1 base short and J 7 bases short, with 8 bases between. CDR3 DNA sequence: TGTGCCAGCAGCTTAGGACTGAAGAATGAGCAGTTCTTC. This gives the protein CASSLGLKNEQFF. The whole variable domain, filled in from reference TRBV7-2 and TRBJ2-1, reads GAGVSQSPSNKVTEKGKDVELRCDPISGHTALYWYRQSLGQGLEFLIYFQGNSAPDKSGLPSDRFSAERTGGSVSTLTIQRTQQEDSAVYLCASSLGLKNEQFFGPGTRLTVL.